This TCR beta chain was profiled in a study of human T cells and chemical hapten exposure. Study overall: The sensitizing agent was 2% DPC, placed on 2 cm by 2 cm of upper inner arm skin. Findings and limits, study-wide: DPC sensitization did not alter TCRs above 1 in 1000 frequency.

As to this clonotype: The antigen remains undetermined.

Stated time point: patch test 3, about 24 weeks after DPC sensitization. Treatment meaning: therapeutic diphenylcyclopropenone sensitization with weekly scalp DPC. Ahead of applying each patch test, blood was sampled. Authors' analysis steps: Sample TCR counts, which ranged from 23,224 to 690,600, had a median of about 100,000. One entry per CDR3 protein results from TCRdb running MiXCR on the RACE reads. Clone size and V and J calls follow TCRdb, not the original study. This sample has 150,000 to 200,000 distinct CDR3 sequences; roughly a quarter occur once, and the top ten carry around 2.3%. The ends were cut back, 3 bases at V and 8 bases at J, with 12 bases in the middle. Germline values: CDR1 KGHDR, CDR2 SFDVKD. CDR3 length equals 13 residues.

Specimen: whole blood, collected in connection with sensitization to the hapten diphenylcyclopropenone (DPC). The chain uses TRBV24-1 and TRBJ1-2; D is uncertain. The clonotype comes from a young woman with alopecia areata. Some clones in this sample may be carry-over from other donors' samples. The chain's CDR3 is CATSDPNEEGYTF. CDR3 in DNA: TGTGCCACCAGTGATCCAAACGAGGAGGGCTACACCTTC.